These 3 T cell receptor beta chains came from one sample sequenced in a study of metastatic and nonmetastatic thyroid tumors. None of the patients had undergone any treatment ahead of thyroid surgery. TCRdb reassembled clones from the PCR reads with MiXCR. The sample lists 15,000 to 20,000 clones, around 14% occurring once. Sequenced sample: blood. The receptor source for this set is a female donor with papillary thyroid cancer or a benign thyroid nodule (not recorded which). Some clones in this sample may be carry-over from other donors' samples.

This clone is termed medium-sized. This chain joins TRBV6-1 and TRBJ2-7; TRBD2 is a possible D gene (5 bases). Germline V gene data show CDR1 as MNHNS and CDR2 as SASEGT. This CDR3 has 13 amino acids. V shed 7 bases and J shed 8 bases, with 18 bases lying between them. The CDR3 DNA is TGTGCCAGCACCGGACTCCCCCGGGGTCAGCAGTACTTC. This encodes CASTGLPRGQQYF.

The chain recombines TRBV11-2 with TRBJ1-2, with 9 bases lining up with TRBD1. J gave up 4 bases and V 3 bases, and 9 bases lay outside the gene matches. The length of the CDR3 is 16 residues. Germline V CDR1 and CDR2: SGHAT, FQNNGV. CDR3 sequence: CASSFTGTGPGYGYTF. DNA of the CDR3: TGTGCCAGCAGCTTCACCGGGACAGGGCCTGGCTATGGCTACACCTTC.

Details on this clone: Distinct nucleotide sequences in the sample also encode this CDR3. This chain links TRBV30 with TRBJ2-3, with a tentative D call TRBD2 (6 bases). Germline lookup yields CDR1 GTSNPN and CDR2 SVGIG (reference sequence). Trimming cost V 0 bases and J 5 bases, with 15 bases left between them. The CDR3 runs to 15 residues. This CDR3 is CAWSVGAGGQDTQYF. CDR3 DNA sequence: TGTGCCTGGAGTGTAGGAGCGGGTGGTCAAGATACGCAGTATTTT.